These T cell receptor beta chains were read from a single sample in a study of blood T cell repertoires in COVID-19. Repertoires were generated with immunoSEQ multiplex PCR, while TCRdb's copy carries only in-frame clones and drops some. The table lists about 180,000 clones, roughly 88% of them singletons. Specimen: PBMCs or T cells enriched from blood (not recorded which). The receptor set was obtained from a woman in her twenties or thirties who had recovered from COVID-19. The CDR3 runs from the conserved cysteine through the conserved F or W. D genes are given only for firm matches. For some rows the clone size is stated as once, few or many, or as a class when expanded; others skip it.

j_call: TRBJ1-1
v_call: TRBV28
clone_size: few
d_call: NA
cdr3_nt: TGTGCCAGCAGACTACCACAGGGAATCATGAACACTGAAGCTTTCTTT
cdr3_aa: CASRLPQGIMNTEAFF

j_call: TRBJ2-1
v_call: TRBV5-1
clone_size: few
d_call: NA
cdr3_nt: TGCGCCAGCAGCACCGGGGAGTGGGAATACAATGAGCAGTTCTTC
cdr3_aa: CASSTGEWEYNEQFF

j_call: TRBJ2-7
v_call: TRBV2
clone_size: NA
d_call: TRBD2
cdr3_nt: TGTGCCAGCAGTGGGACTAGCGGGAGATACGAGCAGTACTTC
cdr3_aa: CASSGTSGRYEQYF

j_call: TRBJ2-5
v_call: TRBV7-9
clone_size: NA
d_call: TRBD1
cdr3_nt: TGTGCCAGCAGCCGGACAGGGAGAAATCAAGAGACCCAGTACTTC
cdr3_aa: CASSRTGRNQETQYF

j_call: TRBJ2-7
v_call: TRBV19
clone_size: NA
d_call: TRBD1
cdr3_nt: TGTGCCAGTAGTCCATCGGACAGGGTTCAATACGAGCAGTACTTC
cdr3_aa: CASSPSDRVQYEQYF

j_call: TRBJ2-5
v_call: TRBV25-1
clone_size: few
d_call: NA
cdr3_nt: TGTGCCAGCAGTGAAGGAGGCCTGTGGTCGGAGACCCAGTACTTC
cdr3_aa: CASSEGGLWSETQYF

j_call: TRBJ2-3
v_call: TRBV10-2
clone_size: NA
d_call: TRBD2
cdr3_nt: TGCGCCAGCAGAGCCCTGACTAGCGGGAGGGCCGGAACAGATACGCAGTATTTT
cdr3_aa: CASRALTSGRAGTDTQYF

j_call: TRBJ2-4
v_call: TRBV5-4
clone_size: NA
d_call: NA
cdr3_nt: TGTGCCAGCAGCCCCGTCGGGACCAAAAACATTCAGTACTTC
cdr3_aa: CASSPVGTKNIQYF

j_call: TRBJ2-7
v_call: TRBV6-5
clone_size: NA
d_call: TRBD1
cdr3_nt: TGTGCCAGCAGTTACCGGGACAGGGGGCCTCACGAGCAGTACTTC
cdr3_aa: CASSYRDRGPHEQYF

j_call: TRBJ2-6
v_call: TRBV4-2
clone_size: few
d_call: TRBD1
cdr3_nt: TGTGCCAGCAGCCGGGCGGACAGGGGAACTGGGGCCAACGTCCTGACTTTC
cdr3_aa: CASSRADRGTGANVLTF

j_call: TRBJ2-7
v_call: TRBV28
clone_size: NA
d_call: TRBD1
cdr3_nt: TGTGCCAGCAGGGGACAGGGGGCCTACGAGCAGTACTTC
cdr3_aa: CASRGQGAYEQYF

j_call: TRBJ2-3
v_call: TRBV29-1
clone_size: NA
d_call: TRBD2
cdr3_nt: TGCAGCGTTGAGGGGGGGGACACAGATACGCAGTATTTT
cdr3_aa: CSVEGGDTDTQYF

j_call: TRBJ2-7
v_call: TRBV28
clone_size: once
d_call: NA
cdr3_nt: TGTGCCAGCAGTCAGAGGTACGAGCAGTACTTC
cdr3_aa: CASSQRYEQYF

j_call: TRBJ1-6
v_call: TRBV15
clone_size: NA
d_call: TRBD1
cdr3_nt: TGTGCCACCAGCAGCGACCGGGACAGGGATACTTATAATTCACCCCTCCACTTT
cdr3_aa: CATSSDRDRDTYNSPLHF

j_call: TRBJ1-3
v_call: TRBV5-5
clone_size: NA
d_call: NA
cdr3_nt: TGTGCCAGCAGCTGGGGCGGACAGTACAGCTCTGGAAACACCATATATTTT
cdr3_aa: CASSWGGQYSSGNTIYF

j_call: TRBJ2-7
v_call: TRBV4-1
clone_size: few
d_call: TRBD2
cdr3_nt: TGCGCCAGCAGCCGTGGACTAGCGGGAGTCTACGAGCAGTACTTC
cdr3_aa: CASSRGLAGVYEQYF

j_call: TRBJ1-6
v_call: TRBV2
clone_size: NA
d_call: NA
cdr3_nt: TGTGCCAGCATCGCGGGGGGGTTATATTCACCCCTCCACTTT
cdr3_aa: CASIAGGLYSPLHF

j_call: TRBJ1-3
v_call: TRBV10-3
clone_size: NA
d_call: NA
cdr3_nt: TGTGCCATCAGCGACTTGGGGCACAGTCCCTCTGGAAACACCATATATTTT
cdr3_aa: CAISDLGHSPSGNTIYF

j_call: TRBJ1-2
v_call: TRBV7-2
clone_size: NA
d_call: NA
cdr3_nt: TGTGCCAGCAGCTGGGGAGCCGGCGCCTATGGCTACACCTTC
cdr3_aa: CASSWGAGAYGYTF

j_call: TRBJ2-1
v_call: TRBV6-5
clone_size: NA
d_call: NA
cdr3_nt: TGTGCCAGCAGTTACTCGGTAGATTCCTACAATGAGCAGTTCTTC
cdr3_aa: CASSYSVDSYNEQFF

j_call: TRBJ1-6
v_call: TRBV10-3
clone_size: NA
d_call: TRBD1
cdr3_nt: TGTGCCATCAGTGAGCGGGACAGAAATTCACCCCTCCACTTT
cdr3_aa: CAISERDRNSPLHF

j_call: TRBJ2-1
v_call: TRBV30
clone_size: NA
d_call: NA
cdr3_nt: TGTGCCTGGAGTGTGATGGCTGAGCAGTTCTTC
cdr3_aa: CAWSVMAEQFF

j_call: TRBJ2-2
v_call: TRBV19
clone_size: NA
d_call: NA
cdr3_nt: TGTGCCAGTAGTATTTACAGCGGAGCGAACACCGGGGAGCTGTTTTTT
cdr3_aa: CASSIYSGANTGELFF

j_call: TRBJ2-1
v_call: TRBV5-1
clone_size: NA
d_call: NA
cdr3_nt: TGCGCCAGCAGTCCTAGCTCCTCGACCTTATATAATAATGAGCAGTTCTTC
cdr3_aa: CASSPSSSTLYNNEQFF

j_call: TRBJ2-1
v_call: TRBV9
clone_size: NA
d_call: TRBD1
cdr3_nt: TGTGCCAGCAGCGTGACAGGGGCCAATGAGCAGTTCTTC
cdr3_aa: CASSVTGANEQFF

j_call: TRBJ2-5
v_call: TRBV24-1
clone_size: few
d_call: TRBD2
cdr3_nt: TGTGCCACCAGTGACCGCGGACTAGCGGGAGAAGAGACCCAGTACTTC
cdr3_aa: CATSDRGLAGEETQYF

j_call: TRBJ1-6
v_call: TRBV28
clone_size: NA
d_call: TRBD1
cdr3_nt: TGTGCCAGCAACATCTTTTCAACTCGGGGACAGGGTATGGAGTCACCCCTCCACTTT
cdr3_aa: CASNIFSTRGQGMESPLHF

j_call: TRBJ1-2
v_call: TRBV2
clone_size: NA
d_call: TRBD1
cdr3_nt: TGTGCCAGCAATGCTCCGGGACAGGGGGGGGATGGCTACACCTTC
cdr3_aa: CASNAPGQGGDGYTF

j_call: TRBJ2-3
v_call: TRBV5-1
clone_size: NA
d_call: TRBD2
cdr3_nt: TGCGCCAGCAGCTCACCCTCTTCCGGACTAGCGGGGAATCCAGATACGCAGTATTTT
cdr3_aa: CASSSPSSGLAGNPDTQYF

j_call: TRBJ2-3
v_call: TRBV18
clone_size: NA
d_call: NA
cdr3_nt: TGTGCCAGCTCACCTCCCACCGGCGGCCCGAAGGGGGATACGCAGTATTTT
cdr3_aa: CASSPPTGGPKGDTQYF

j_call: TRBJ2-2
v_call: TRBV10-2
clone_size: NA
d_call: TRBD2
cdr3_nt: TGCGCCAGCAGGCTAGCGGGAGGAGGTACCGGGGAGCTGTTTTTT
cdr3_aa: CASRLAGGGTGELFF

j_call: TRBJ1-1
v_call: TRBV29-1
clone_size: NA
d_call: TRBD1
cdr3_nt: TGCAGCGTTACCCGGGACAGGGGTTTGGGCACTGAAGCTTTCTTT
cdr3_aa: CSVTRDRGLGTEAFF

j_call: TRBJ1-5
v_call: TRBV28
clone_size: NA
d_call: NA
cdr3_nt: TGTGCCAGCAGTTTGGTAAGGGGCACTGGCAATCAGCCCCAGCATTTT
cdr3_aa: CASSLVRGTGNQPQHF

j_call: TRBJ1-4
v_call: TRBV6-5
clone_size: NA
d_call: TRBD1
cdr3_nt: TGTGCCAGCGGGACAGGGATTTTAGGTGAAAAACTGTTTTTT
cdr3_aa: CASGTGILGEKLFF